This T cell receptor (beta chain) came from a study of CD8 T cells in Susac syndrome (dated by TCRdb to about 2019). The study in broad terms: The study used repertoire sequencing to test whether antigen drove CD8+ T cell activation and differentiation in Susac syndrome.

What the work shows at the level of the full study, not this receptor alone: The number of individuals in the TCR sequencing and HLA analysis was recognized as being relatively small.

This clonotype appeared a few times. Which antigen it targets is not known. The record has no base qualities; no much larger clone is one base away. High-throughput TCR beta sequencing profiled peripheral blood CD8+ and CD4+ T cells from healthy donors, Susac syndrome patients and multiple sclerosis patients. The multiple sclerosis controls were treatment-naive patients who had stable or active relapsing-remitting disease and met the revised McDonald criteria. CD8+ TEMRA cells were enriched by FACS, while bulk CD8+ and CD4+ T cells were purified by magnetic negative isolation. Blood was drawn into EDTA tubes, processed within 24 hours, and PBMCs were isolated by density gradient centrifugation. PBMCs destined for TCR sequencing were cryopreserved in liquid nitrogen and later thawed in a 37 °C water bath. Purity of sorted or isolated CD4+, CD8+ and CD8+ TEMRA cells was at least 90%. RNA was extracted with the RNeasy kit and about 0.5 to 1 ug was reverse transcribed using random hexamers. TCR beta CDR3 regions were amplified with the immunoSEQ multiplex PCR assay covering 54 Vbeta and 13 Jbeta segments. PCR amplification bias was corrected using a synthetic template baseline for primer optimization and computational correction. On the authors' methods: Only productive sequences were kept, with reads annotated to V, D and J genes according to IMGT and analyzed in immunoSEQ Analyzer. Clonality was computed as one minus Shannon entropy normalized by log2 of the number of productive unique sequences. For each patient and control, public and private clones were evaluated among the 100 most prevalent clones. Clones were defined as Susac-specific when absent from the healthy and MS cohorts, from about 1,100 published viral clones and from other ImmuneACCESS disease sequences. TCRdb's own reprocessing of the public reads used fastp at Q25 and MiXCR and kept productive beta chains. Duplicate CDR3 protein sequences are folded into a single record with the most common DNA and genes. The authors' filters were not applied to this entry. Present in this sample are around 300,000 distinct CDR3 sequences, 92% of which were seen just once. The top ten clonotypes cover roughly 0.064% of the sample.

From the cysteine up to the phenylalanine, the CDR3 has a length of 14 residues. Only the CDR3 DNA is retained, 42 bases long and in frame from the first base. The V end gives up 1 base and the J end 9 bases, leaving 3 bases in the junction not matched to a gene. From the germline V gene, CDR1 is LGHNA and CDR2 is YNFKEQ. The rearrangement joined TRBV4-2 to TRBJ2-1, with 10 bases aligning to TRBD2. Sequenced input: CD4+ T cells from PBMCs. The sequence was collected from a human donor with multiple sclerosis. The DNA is TGTGCCAGCAGCCAAGGACTAGCGGGTATTGAGCAGTTCTTC. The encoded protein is CASSQGLAGIEQFF.